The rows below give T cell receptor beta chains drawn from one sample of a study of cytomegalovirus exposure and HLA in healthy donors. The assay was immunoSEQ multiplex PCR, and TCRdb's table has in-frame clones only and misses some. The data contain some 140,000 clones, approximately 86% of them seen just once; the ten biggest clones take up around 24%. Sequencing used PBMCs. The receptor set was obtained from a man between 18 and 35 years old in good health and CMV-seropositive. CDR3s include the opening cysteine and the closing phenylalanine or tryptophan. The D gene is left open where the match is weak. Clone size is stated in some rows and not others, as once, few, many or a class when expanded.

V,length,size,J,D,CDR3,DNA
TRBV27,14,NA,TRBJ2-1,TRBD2,CASWRGGTYNEQFF,TGTGCCAGCTGGCGGGGAGGGACCTACAATGAGCAGTTCTTC
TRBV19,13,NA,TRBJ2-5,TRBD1,CASSRGQRETQYF,TGTGCCAGTAGTAGGGGACAGAGAGAGACCCAGTACTTC
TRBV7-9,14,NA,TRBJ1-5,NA,CASSLGYPDQPQHF,TGTGCCAGCAGCTTAGGGTATCCAGATCAGCCCCAGCATTTT
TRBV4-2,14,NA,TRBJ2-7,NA,CASSQGASRHEQYF,TGTGCCAGCAGCCAAGGGGCTAGCCGCCACGAGCAGTACTTC
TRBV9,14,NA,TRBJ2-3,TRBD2,CASTPGGVTDTQYF,TGTGCCAGCACCCCTGGGGGGGTCACAGATACGCAGTATTTT
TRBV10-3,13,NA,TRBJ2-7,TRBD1,CAIRGTASYEQYF,TGTGCCATCAGAGGGACAGCATCCTACGAGCAGTACTTC
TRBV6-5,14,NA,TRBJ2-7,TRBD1,CASSYLQGAHEQYF,TGTGCCAGCAGTTACTTACAGGGGGCCCACGAGCAGTACTTC
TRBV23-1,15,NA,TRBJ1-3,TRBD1,CASSPTGNGGNTIYF,TGCGCCAGCAGTCCGACAGGGAACGGTGGAAACACCATATATTTT
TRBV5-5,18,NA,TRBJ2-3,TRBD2,CASSFPGLAGGPTDTQYF,TGTGCCAGCAGCTTTCCGGGACTAGCGGGGGGGCCCACAGATACGCAGTATTTT
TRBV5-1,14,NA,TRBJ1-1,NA,CASSQTAGQGIAFF,TGCGCCAGCAGCCAGACGGCGGGGCAGGGAATCGCTTTCTTT
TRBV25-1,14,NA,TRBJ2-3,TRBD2,CASSLGTSGNTQYF,TGTGCCAGCAGCCTGGGGACTAGCGGTAATACGCAGTATTTT
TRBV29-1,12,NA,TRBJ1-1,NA,CSVRGGNTEAFF,TGCAGCGTCCGGGGGGGGAACACTGAAGCTTTCTTT
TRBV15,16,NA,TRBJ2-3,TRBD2,CATSPGERGVTDTQYF,TGTGCCACCAGCCCCGGAGAGCGGGGGGTCACAGATACGCAGTATTTT
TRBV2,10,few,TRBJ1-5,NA,CASGSGAQHF,TGTGCCAGCGGTTCCGGGGCCCAGCATTTT
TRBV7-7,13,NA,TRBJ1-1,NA,CASSRDLNTEAFF,TGTGCCAGCAGCCGGGATTTGAACACTGAAGCTTTCTTT
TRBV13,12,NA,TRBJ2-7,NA,CASSLMGGEQYF,TGTGCCAGCAGCTTAATGGGGGGCGAGCAGTACTTC
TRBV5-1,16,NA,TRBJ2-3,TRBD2,CASSPAAGGLTDTQYF,TGCGCCAGCAGCCCTGCGGCGGGGGGCCTCACAGATACGCAGTATTTT
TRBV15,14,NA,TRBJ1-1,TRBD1,CATRDRAADTEAFF,TGTGCCACCCGGGACAGGGCTGCCGACACTGAAGCTTTCTTT
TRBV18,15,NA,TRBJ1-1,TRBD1,CASSRGQGMNTEAFF,TGTGCCAGCTCACGGGGACAGGGAATGAACACTGAAGCTTTCTTT
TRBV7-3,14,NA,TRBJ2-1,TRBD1,CASSLARGNNEQFF,TGTGCCAGCAGCTTAGCCAGGGGGAACAATGAGCAGTTCTTC
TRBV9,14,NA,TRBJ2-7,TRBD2,CASSVGGGYYEQYF,TGTGCCAGCAGCGTGGGCGGGGGGTACTACGAGCAGTACTTC
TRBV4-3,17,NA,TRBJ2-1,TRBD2,CASSQKDTGTSYNEQFF,TGCGCCAGCAGCCAGAAAGACACCGGGACTAGTTACAATGAGCAGTTCTTC
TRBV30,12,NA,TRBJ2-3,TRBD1,CASGTGTDTQYF,TGTGCCTCCGGGACAGGCACAGATACGCAGTATTTT
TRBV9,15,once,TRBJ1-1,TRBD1,CASSPRTGGGTEAFF,TGTGCCAGCAGCCCCCGGACAGGGGGAGGCACTGAAGCTTTCTTT
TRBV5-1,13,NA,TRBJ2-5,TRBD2,CASSIEGGETQYF,TGCGCCAGCAGCATCGAGGGAGGGGAGACCCAGTACTTC
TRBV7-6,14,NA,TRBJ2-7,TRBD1,CASSLTGLTYEQYF,TGTGCCAGCAGCTTGACAGGGCTGACCTACGAGCAGTACTTC
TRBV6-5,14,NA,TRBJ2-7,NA,CASSYPGQTYEQYF,TGTGCCAGCAGTTACCCCGGACAGACCTACGAGCAGTACTTC
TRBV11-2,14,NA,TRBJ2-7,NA,CASSLAAGPYEQYF,TGTGCCAGCAGCTTAGCTGCGGGCCCCTACGAGCAGTACTTC
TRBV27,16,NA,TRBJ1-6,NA,CASSLSGSSYNSPLHF,TGTGCCAGCAGTTTATCTGGGAGCTCCTATAATTCACCCCTCCACTTT
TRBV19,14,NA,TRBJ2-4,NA,CASSISGSKNIQYF,TGTGCCAGTAGTATCTCGGGGTCCAAAAACATTCAGTACTTC
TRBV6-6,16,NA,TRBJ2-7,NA,CASSFPWQSYSYEQYF,TGTGCCAGCAGTTTCCCCTGGCAATCTTACTCCTACGAGCAGTACTTC
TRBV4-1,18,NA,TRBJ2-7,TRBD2,CASSQDGVASGTSYEQYF,TGCGCCAGCAGCCAAGACGGTGTGGCTAGCGGGACGTCCTACGAGCAGTACTTC
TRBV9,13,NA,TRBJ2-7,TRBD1,CASAGQGAYEQYF,TGTGCCAGCGCTGGACAGGGGGCTTACGAGCAGTACTTC
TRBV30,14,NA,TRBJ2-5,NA,CAWSVRGLQETQYF,TGTGCCTGGAGTGTACGGGGTTTACAAGAGACCCAGTACTTC
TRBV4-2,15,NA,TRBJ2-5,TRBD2,CASQGELAAQETQYF,TGTGCCAGCCAAGGGGAACTAGCGGCCCAAGAGACCCAGTACTTC
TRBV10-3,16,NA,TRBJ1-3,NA,CAISLYGGAPGNTIYF,TGTGCCATCAGTCTATATGGAGGGGCGCCTGGAAACACCATATATTTT
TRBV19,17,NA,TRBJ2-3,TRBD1,CASRNRGFDTSTDTQYF,TGTGCCAGTCGAAACAGGGGCTTTGATACTAGCACAGATACGCAGTATTTT
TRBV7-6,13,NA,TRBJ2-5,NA,CASSHSFPETQYF,TGTGCCAGCAGCCACTCATTCCCGGAGACCCAGTACTTC
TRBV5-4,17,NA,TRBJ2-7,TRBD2,CASSYSLAGFSSYEQYF,TGTGCCAGCAGCTACTCACTAGCGGGGTTTAGCTCCTACGAGCAGTACTTC
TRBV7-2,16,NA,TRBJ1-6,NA,CASSSRAPKTNSPLHF,TGTGCCAGCAGCTCCAGGGCCCCAAAGACAAATTCACCCCTCCACTTT
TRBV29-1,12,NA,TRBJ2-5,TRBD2,CSVVAGGETQYF,TGCAGCGTTGTAGCGGGAGGGGAGACCCAGTACTTC
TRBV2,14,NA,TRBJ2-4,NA,CASIPGLEKNIQYF,TGTGCCAGCATCCCGGGACTGGAAAAAAACATTCAGTACTTC
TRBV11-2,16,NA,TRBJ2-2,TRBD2,CASSLSSGSITGELFF,TGTGCCAGCAGCCTATCTAGCGGGAGTATCACCGGGGAGCTGTTTTTT
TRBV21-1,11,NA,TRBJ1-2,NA,CASTSIRGYTF,TGTGCCAGCACCTCCATTCGGGGCTACACCTTC
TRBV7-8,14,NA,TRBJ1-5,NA,CASSSLIPNQPQHF,TGTGCCAGCAGCTCCCTAATACCCAATCAGCCCCAGCATTTT
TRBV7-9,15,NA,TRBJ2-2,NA,CASSPWTLNTGELFF,TGTGCCAGCAGCCCCTGGACACTTAACACCGGGGAGCTGTTTTTT
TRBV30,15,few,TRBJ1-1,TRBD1,CAWSAPDRASTEAFF,TGTGCCTGGAGTGCCCCGGACAGGGCGAGCACTGAAGCTTTCTTT
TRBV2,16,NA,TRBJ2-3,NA,CASNDPQRLSTDTQYF,TGTGCCAGCAACGACCCCCAGCGACTGAGCACAGATACGCAGTATTTT
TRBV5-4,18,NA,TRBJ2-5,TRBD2,CASSLGGRLLAVRETQYF,TGTGCCAGCAGCTTGGGGGGTCGCCTACTAGCGGTCAGAGAGACCCAGTACTTC
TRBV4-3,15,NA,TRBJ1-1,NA,CASSRVRAPDTEAFF,TGCGCCAGCAGCCGAGTCAGGGCCCCGGACACTGAAGCTTTCTTT
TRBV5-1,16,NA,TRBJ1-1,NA,CASQNTLTGQNTEAFF,TGCGCCAGCCAGAATACATTAACAGGGCAGAACACTGAAGCTTTCTTT
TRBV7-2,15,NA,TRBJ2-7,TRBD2,CASSLLEASREGQYF,TGTGCCAGCAGCTTACTCGAGGCCTCGAGGGAGGGGCAGTACTTC
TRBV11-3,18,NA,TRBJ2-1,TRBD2,CASSLRASGGVGYNEQFF,TGTGCCAGCAGCTTAAGGGCTAGCGGGGGAGTTGGGTACAATGAGCAGTTCTTC
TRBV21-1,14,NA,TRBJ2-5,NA,CASSPYDQRETQYF,TGTGCCAGCAGCCCTTACGACCAGCGAGAGACCCAGTACTTC
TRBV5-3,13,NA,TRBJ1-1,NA,CARSFKGHTEAFF,TGTGCCAGAAGCTTCAAGGGGCACACTGAAGCTTTCTTT
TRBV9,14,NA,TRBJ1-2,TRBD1,CASSVTEGAGGYTF,TGTGCCAGCAGCGTAACTGAGGGGGCGGGTGGCTACACCTTC
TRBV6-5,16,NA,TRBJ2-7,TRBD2,CASSSRGGYKPYEQYF,TGTGCCAGCAGTTCCCGGGGGGGGTATAAACCCTACGAGCAGTACTTC
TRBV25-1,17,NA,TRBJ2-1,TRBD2,CASSEWGGAGAYNEQFF,TGTGCCAGCAGTGAATGGGGCGGGGCGGGAGCCTACAATGAGCAGTTCTTC
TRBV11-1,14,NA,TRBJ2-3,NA,CASSRGEETDTQYF,TGTGCCAGCAGCCGCGGCGAGGAGACAGATACGCAGTATTTT